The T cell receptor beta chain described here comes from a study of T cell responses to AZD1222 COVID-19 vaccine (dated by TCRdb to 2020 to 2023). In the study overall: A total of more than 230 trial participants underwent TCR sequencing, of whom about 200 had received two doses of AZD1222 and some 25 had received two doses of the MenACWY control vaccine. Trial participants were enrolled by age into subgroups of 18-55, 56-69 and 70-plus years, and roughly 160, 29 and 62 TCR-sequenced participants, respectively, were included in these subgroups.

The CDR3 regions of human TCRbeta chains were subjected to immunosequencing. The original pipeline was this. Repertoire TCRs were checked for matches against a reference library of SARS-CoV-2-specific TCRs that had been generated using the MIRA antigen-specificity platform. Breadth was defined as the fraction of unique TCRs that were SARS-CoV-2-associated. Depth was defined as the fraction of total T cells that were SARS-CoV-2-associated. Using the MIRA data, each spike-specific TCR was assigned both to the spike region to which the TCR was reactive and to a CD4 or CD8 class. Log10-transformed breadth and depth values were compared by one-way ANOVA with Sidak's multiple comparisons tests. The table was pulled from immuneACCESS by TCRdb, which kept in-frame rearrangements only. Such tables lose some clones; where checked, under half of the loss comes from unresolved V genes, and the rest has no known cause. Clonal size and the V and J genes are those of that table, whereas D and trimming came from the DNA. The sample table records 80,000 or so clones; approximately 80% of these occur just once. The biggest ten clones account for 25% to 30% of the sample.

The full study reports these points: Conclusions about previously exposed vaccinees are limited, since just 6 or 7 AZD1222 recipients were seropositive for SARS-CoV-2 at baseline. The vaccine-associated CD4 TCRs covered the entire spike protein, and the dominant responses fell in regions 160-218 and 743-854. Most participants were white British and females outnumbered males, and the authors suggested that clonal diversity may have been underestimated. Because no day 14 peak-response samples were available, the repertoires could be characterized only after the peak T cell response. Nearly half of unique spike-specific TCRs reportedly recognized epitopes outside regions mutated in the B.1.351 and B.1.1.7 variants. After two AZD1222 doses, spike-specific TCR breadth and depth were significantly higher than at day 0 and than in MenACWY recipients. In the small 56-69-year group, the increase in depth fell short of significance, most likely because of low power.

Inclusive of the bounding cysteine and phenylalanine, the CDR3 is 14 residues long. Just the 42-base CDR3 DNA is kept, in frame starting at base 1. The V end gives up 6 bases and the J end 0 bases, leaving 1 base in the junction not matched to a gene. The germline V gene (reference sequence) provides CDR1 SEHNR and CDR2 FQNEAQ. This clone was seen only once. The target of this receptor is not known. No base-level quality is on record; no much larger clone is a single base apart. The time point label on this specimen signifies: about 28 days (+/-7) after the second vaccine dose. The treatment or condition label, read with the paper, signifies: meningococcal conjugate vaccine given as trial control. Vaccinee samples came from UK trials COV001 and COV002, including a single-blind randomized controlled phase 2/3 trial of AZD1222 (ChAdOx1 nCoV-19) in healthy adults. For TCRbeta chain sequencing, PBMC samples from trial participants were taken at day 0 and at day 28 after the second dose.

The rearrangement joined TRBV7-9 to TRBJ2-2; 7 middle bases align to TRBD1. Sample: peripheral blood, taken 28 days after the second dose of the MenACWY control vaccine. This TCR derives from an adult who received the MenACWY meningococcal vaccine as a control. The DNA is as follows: TGTGCCAGCAGAGGACAGGCGAACACCGGGGAGCTGTTTTTT. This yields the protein CASRGQANTGELFF. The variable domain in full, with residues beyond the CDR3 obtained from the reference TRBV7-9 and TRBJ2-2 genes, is DTGVSQNPRHKITKRGQNVTFRCDPISEHNRLYWYRQTLGQGPEFLTYFQNEAQLEKSRLLSDRFSAERPKGSFSTLEIQRTEQGDSAMYLCASRGQANTGELFFGEGSRLTVL.